The subject of this entry is one TCR beta chain. The target antigen is unknown. The CDR3 runs 11 residues. Germline loops: CDR1 SGHAT, CDR2 FQNNGV. The source of the sample is a study of monozygotic twins with inflammatory bowel disease. TCRdb reprocessed the 5' RACE reads, with one entry per CDR3 protein and no DNA. In total, the table holds approximately 330,000 distinct CDR3 sequences. Study-wide results and limits: In patient repertoires, differing immunosuppressive treatments may have added some variability.

The sequence was collected from a human donor with ulcerative colitis or Crohn's disease, or a healthy co-twin of an affected twin (not recorded which). Sequenced material: blood. The gene calls are TRBV11-2 and TRBJ2-1; TCRdb indicates TRBD1, and absent DNA this call remains unverified. The CDR3 reads CASSQGVKQFF.